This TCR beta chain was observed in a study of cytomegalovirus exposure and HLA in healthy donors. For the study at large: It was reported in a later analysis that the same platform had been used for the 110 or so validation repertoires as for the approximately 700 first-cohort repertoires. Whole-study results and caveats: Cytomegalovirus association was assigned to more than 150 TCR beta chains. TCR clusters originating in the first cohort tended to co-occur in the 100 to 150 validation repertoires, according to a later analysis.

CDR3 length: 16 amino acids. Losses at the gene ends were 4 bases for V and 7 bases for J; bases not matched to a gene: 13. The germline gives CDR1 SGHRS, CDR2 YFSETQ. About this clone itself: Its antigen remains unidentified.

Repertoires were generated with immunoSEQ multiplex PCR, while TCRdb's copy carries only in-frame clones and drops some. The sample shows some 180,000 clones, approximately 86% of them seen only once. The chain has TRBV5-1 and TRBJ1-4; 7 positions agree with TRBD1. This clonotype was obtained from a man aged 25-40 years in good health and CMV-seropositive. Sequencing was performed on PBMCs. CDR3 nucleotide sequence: TGCGCCAGCAGCCGGACAGGACCTGCCAGCGGTGAAAAACTGTTTTTT. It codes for CASSRTGPASGEKLFF.